The 29 T cell receptor beta chains below come from one sample, sequenced in a study of beta chain features in type 1 diabetes. Sequenced material consisted of expressed TCRB transcripts (all of the isolated RNA was reverse transcribed). The assay was immunoSEQ multiplex PCR, and TCRdb's table has in-frame clones only and misses some. The sample lists under 500,000 clones, approximately 30% occurring once. Sequencing was carried out using naive CD4+ T cells from blood. The receptors stem from a man between 18 and 29 years old in good health.

This rearrangement joins TRBV29-1 to TRBJ2-7; TRBD2 matches at 13 bases. The germline V gene encodes CDR1 SQVTM and CDR2 ANQGSEA. The CDR3 contains 14 residues. V lost 6 bases, J lost 2 bases, and 4 bases stayed unmatched. The CDR3 region is CSVGTSGNPYEQYF. CDR3 nucleotide sequence: TGCAGCGTGGGGACTAGCGGGAACCCCTACGAGCAGTACTTC.

This clone showed up just a few times. The CDR3 reads CASSPRTGNTEAFF. DNA for the CDR3: TGTGCCAGCAGTCCCAGGACTGGAAACACTGAAGCTTTCTTT. V usage is TRBV28 and J usage is TRBJ1-1; D remains unclear. Germline V gives CDR1 MDHEN, CDR2 SYDVKM. Trimming pared 5 bases from V and 2 bases from J, leaving 12 bases between. The CDR3 runs to 14 residues.

V usage is TRBV7-3 and J usage is TRBJ2-3, with D maybe TRBD1 (5 bases). V lost 5 bases and J 1 base, leaving 13 bases between the germline ends. Germline CDR1 SGHTA, CDR2 FQGTGA. This CDR3 is built from 15 residues. The CDR3 protein is CASSNTGPGTDTQYF. DNA for the CDR3: TGTGCCAGCAGCAACACAGGACCGGGCACAGATACGCAGTATTTT.

The rearrangement links TRBV11-1 to TRBJ2-7; no definite D call. The CDR3 extends over 13 amino acids. Trimming took 5 bases from V and 12 from J, leaving 20 bases between them. Germline values: CDR1 SGHAT, CDR2 FQDESV (reference sequence). CDR3 protein: CASSVSPLADPYF. The CDR3 nucleotides are TGTGCCAGCAGCGTCTCCCCTCTTGCCGATCCGTACTTC. Using reference TRBV11-1 and TRBJ2-7 for the parts outside the CDR3, the full variable domain is EAEVAQSPRYKITEKSQAVAFWCDPISGHATLYWYRQILGQGPELLVQFQDESVVDDSQLPKDRFSAERLKGVDSTLKIQPAELGDSAMYLCASSVSPLADPYFGPGTRLTVT.

This clone has more than one count but fewer than ten. V is TRBV5-1 and J is TRBJ2-7; perhaps TRBD1 as D (5 bases). CDR3 length: 11 residues. Between the trimmed V and J ends, which lost 7 bases and 5 bases, there was a span of 10 bases. Germline CDR1 is SGHRS and CDR2 is YFSETQ. Here the CDR3 DNA reads TGCGCCAGCGCTTTAGGGGACGAGCAGTACTTC. This codes for CASALGDEQYF.

The rearrangement links TRBV7-9 to TRBJ2-2, with D perhaps assigned TRBD1 or TRBD2 (6 bases each). The germline CDR1 and CDR2 sequences are SEHNR and FQNEAQ (reference sequence). The CDR3 runs 17 residues. Between the trimmed V and J ends, which lost 1 base and 5 bases, there was a span of 17 bases. The CDR3 bases are TGTGCCAGCAGCTTAGTCGGGGGCGCGGGACCGACCGGGGAGCTGTTTTTT. It yields the protein CASSLVGGAGPTGELFF.

The chain employs TRBV29-1 and TRBJ2-7; tentatively, D is TRBD1 (6 bases). The CDR3 has 12 amino acids. The germline CDR1 and CDR2 sequences are SQVTM and ANQGSEA. V was trimmed by 6 bases and J by 3 bases, leaving 12 bases between them. CDR3 DNA sequence: TGCAGCGTGCACCGAGGGGGCTACGAGCAGTACTTC. It codes for CSVHRGGYEQYF.

Here the CDR3 reads CASSRILSGNIQYF. In DNA, the CDR3 is TGTGCCAGCAGTAGAATCTTGTCAGGGAACATTCAGTACTTC. The chain recombines TRBV6-1 with TRBJ2-4; D might be TRBD1 (5 bases). This CDR3 is 14 amino acids long. CDR1 MNHNS and CDR2 SASEGT come from the germline V gene. With 5 bases removed from V and 7 bases from J, the gap between germline ends came to 15 bases.

Here the CDR3 reads CASSDPTGLAGRLDYEQFF. The DNA for the CDR3 is TGCGCCAGCAGTGACCCAACCGGACTAGCGGGAAGGCTCGACTATGAGCAGTTCTTC. This chain links TRBV10-2 with TRBJ2-1; TRBD2 matches 12 bases. This CDR3 comprises 19 residues. The junction had 17 bases not matched to a gene; V was cut back by 3 bases and J by 8 bases. CDR1 and CDR2 (germline): WSHSY, SAAADI.

V gene TRBV7-2 combines with J gene TRBJ2-3; maybe TRBD1 (5 bases). This CDR3 has 15 amino acids. CDR1 is SGHTA, CDR2 FQGNSA, per germline. V was trimmed by 1 base and J by 2 bases, leaving 10 bases between them. The CDR3: CASSLGQGLTDTQYF. DNA for the CDR3: TGTGCCAGCAGCTTAGGGCAGGGCCTCACAGATACGCAGTATTTT.

This clone was counted a few times. This chain uses TRBV28 with TRBJ2-3, with D perhaps TRBD2 (6 bases). From germline, CDR1 is MDHEN and CDR2 SYDVKM. This CDR3 contains 14 residues. Trimming cost V 6 bases and J 6 bases, with 16 bases left between them. CDR3 region: CASSSTRGADTQYF. For the CDR3, the DNA is TGTGCCAGCAGCTCGACGCGCGGGGCGGATACGCAGTATTTT.

This clone was seen only a few times. This sequence joins TRBV6-5 and TRBJ2-4; 7 positions match TRBD1. Trimming cost V 6 bases and J 7 bases; bases outside gene matches: 6. The germline gives CDR1 MNHEY, CDR2 SVGAGI. The CDR3 length is 13 residues. CDR3 in DNA: TGTGCCAGCAGAGGGACAGCCGAGAACATTCAGTACTTC. Translating it yields CASRGTAENIQYF.

The rearrangement links TRBV6-1 to TRBJ2-4; D uncertain. The CDR3 covers 14 residues. Looked up from germline, CDR1 is MNHNS and CDR2 is SASEGT. V lost 1 base to trimming and J lost 1 base, with 5 bases between them. CDR3 sequence (DNA): TGTGCCAGCAGTGAAGGACATGCCAAAAACATTCAGTACTTC. This translates into CASSEGHAKNIQYF.

In its sample, this clone was seen once. This chain uses TRBV11-3 with TRBJ2-3, with D possibly called TRBD1 or TRBD2 (5 bases each). The CDR3 contains 15 residues. The ends were cut back, 5 bases at V and 1 base at J, with 13 bases in the middle. Germline CDR1 reads SGHNT; CDR2 reads YENEEA. This CDR3 is CASSPRGGGTDTQYF. The CDR3 nucleotides read TGTGCCAGCAGCCCTCGGGGCGGTGGCACAGATACGCAGTATTTT.

The table lists this clone with a few counts. The genes are TRBV15 and TRBJ1-1, with 8 bases aligning to TRBD1. This CDR3 comprises 15 residues. Trimming cost V 3 bases and J 3 bases; bases outside gene matches: 6. The germline V gene encodes CDR1 LNHNV and CDR2 YYDKDF (reference sequence). CDR3 sequence (DNA): TGTGCCACCAGCAGTGGAGGACAGGGAGACACTGAAGCTTTCTTT. Protein sequence: CATSSGGQGDTEAFF.

This clone turned up a few times. The chain links TRBV30 to TRBJ2-3, with D possibly matching TRBD2 (6 bases). Germline V gene sequence: CDR1 GTSNPN, CDR2 SVGIG (reference sequence). Trimming stripped 3 bases from V and 1 base from J, with 26 bases between. This CDR3 has 19 residues. CDR3 in DNA: TGTGCCTGGAGACTGGGTTGGGGGGAGGTGAGCACGGGCACAGATACGCAGTATTTT. This codes for CAWRLGWGEVSTGTDTQYF.

This sequence joins TRBV25-1 and TRBJ2-1, with D unresolved. Trimming shortened V by 7 bases and J by 0 bases, and 7 bases separated the two germline ends. Germline loops: CDR1 MGHDK, CDR2 SYGVNS. The CDR3 runs to 13 residues. CDR3 residues: CASTYTSYNEQFF. DNA of the CDR3: TGTGCCAGCACATACACCTCCTACAATGAGCAGTTCTTC.

The V and J genes are TRBV4-2 and TRBJ1-2; D unresolved. V was trimmed by 0 bases and J by 14 bases, leaving 19 bases between them. The CDR3 extends over 14 amino acids. In germline, CDR1 is LGHNA, CDR2 YNFKEQ. The CDR3 is CASSQEAPPESWTF. The DNA for the CDR3 is TGTGCCAGCAGCCAAGAGGCCCCACCAGAATCTTGGACCTTC.

The V gene is TRBV4-1, the J gene TRBJ2-4, with TRBD1 identical over 8 bases. Germline trimming cut 3 bases from V and 1 base from J; bases unmatched to any gene: 8. Looked up from germline, CDR1 is MGHRA and CDR2 is YSYEKL. The CDR3 covers 17 residues. CDR3 bases: TGCGCCAGCAGCCATCCGGGACAGGAGTTGGCCAAAAACATTCAGTACTTC. Its protein product is CASSHPGQELAKNIQYF.

The rearrangement links TRBV4-1 to TRBJ2-5; either TRBD1 or TRBD2 may fit D (6 bases each). Per the germline V gene, CDR1 is MGHRA and CDR2 is YSYEKL. V shed 0 bases and J shed 4 bases, with 15 bases lying between them. The CDR3 has 16 residues. CDR3 nucleotides: TGCGCCAGCAGCCAAGATCGGAGGGGGTTCGGAGAGACCCAGTACTTC. Encoded protein: CASSQDRRGFGETQYF.

In its sample, this clone was seen a few times. The chain recombines TRBV30 with TRBJ1-2; D is uncertain. The CDR3 consists of 13 residues. Trimming shortened V by 0 bases and J by 4 bases, and 9 bases separated the two germline ends. From germline, CDR1 is GTSNPN and CDR2 SVGIG (reference sequence). The CDR3 DNA is TGTGCCTGGAGTGTACGGGTAGGCTATGGCTACACCTTC. Its protein is CAWSVRVGYGYTF.

In this sample, this clone turned up a few times. The rearrangement joins TRBV7-2 to TRBJ2-1; D is possibly TRBD2 (6 bases). CDR1 SGHTA and CDR2 FQGNSA come from the germline V gene. V dropped 5 bases and J dropped 0 bases, with 23 bases sitting between them. This CDR3 comprises 19 residues. The CDR3 here is CASSLPEISGTGSYNEQFF. The CDR3 region has the DNA TGTGCCAGCAGCCTCCCCGAGATCTCCGGGACTGGCTCCTACAATGAGCAGTTCTTC.

V and J are TRBV7-9 and TRBJ2-3; D is ambiguous. Germline V gene lookup returns CDR1 SEHNR and CDR2 FQNEAQ (reference sequence). This CDR3 has 12 amino acids. Trimming removed 7 bases from V and 2 bases from J, with 7 bases in between. The CDR3 region is CASTRTTDTQYF. For the CDR3, the DNA is TGTGCCAGCACCCGAACCACAGATACGCAGTATTTT.

This clone was recorded a few times. This rearrangement joins TRBV6-1 to TRBJ2-4; 8 positions match TRBD1. V lost 4 bases to trimming and J lost 1 base; unmatched junction nucleotides: 9. The germline CDR1 and CDR2 sequences are MNHNS and SASEGT. The CDR3 has 17 residues. The CDR3 here is CASSVRDRGSAKNIQYF. The CDR3 nucleotides are TGTGCCAGCAGTGTGAGAGACAGGGGATCGGCCAAAAACATTCAGTACTTC.

This clone occurred a few times. The chain carries TRBV15 and TRBJ2-3; D call uncertain. The CDR3 has 15 residues. Trimming stripped 0 bases from V and 3 bases from J, with 10 bases between. Germline CDR1 is LNHNV and CDR2 is YYDKDF (reference sequence). CDR3 loop: CATSRDFEATDTQYF. CDR3 DNA: TGTGCCACCAGCAGAGATTTTGAGGCGACAGATACGCAGTATTTT.

The V call is TRBV27, the J call TRBJ2-6; D may match TRBD1 or TRBD2 (5 bases each). The length of the CDR3 is 18 residues. V was trimmed by 5 bases and J by 0 bases, leaving 17 bases between them. Germline assignment: CDR1 MNHEY and CDR2 SMNVEV (reference sequence). CDR3 DNA: TGTGCCAGCAGTCCTACGACGGGGCCCACCTCTGGGGCCAACGTCCTGACTTTC. Its protein is CASSPTTGPTSGANVLTF.

This clone turned up a few times. The gene calls are TRBV6-6 and TRBJ2-4; D may be TRBD1 (6 bases). Between the trimmed V and J ends, which lost 2 bases and 2 bases, there was a span of 13 bases. This CDR3 is built from 16 residues. The germline CDR1 and CDR2 sequences are MNHNY and SVGAGI (reference sequence). Written as DNA, the CDR3 is TGTGCCAGCAGTTACACAGGGATGATATCCAAAAACATTCAGTACTTC. This encodes CASSYTGMISKNIQYF.

The chain joins TRBV4-1 to TRBJ1-1; TRBD1 matches at 9 bases. Germline CDR1 is MGHRA and CDR2 is YSYEKL. CDR3 length equals 16 residues. V shed 2 bases and J 3 bases; nucleotides not matched to a gene: 7. The CDR3 loop is CASSQSTGGRDTEAFF. The CDR3 nucleotides are TGCGCCAGCAGCCAATCAACAGGGGGCAGGGACACTGAAGCTTTCTTT.

Only a few counts were recorded for this clone. The chain combines TRBV6-1 with TRBJ1-2, with D possibly TRBD1 on 6 matching bases. The CDR3 contains 15 residues. Germline V gene sequence: CDR1 MNHNS, CDR2 SASEGT. V was shortened by 6 bases and J by 5 bases, with 19 bases between the two germline ends. CDR3 sequence (DNA): TGTGCCAGCAGCTCCCAGGGGCAGCCCAGATATGGCTACACCTTC. Residues: CASSSQGQPRYGYTF.